This TCR beta chain comes out of a study of blood T cell repertoires in COVID-19. For the study at large: The cDNA or gDNA used as material had been derived from T cells, B-cell-depleted T cells, or PBMCs.

Authors' analysis steps: Reference gene primer amplification yielded estimated nucleated cell counts. Clones were sequenced by immunoSEQ multiplex PCR, and TCRdb holds only the in-frame ones, with some missing. V, J and clone size are taken as reported in that table, and D and trimming were inferred from the DNA itself. Here the sample spans around 130,000 clones, around 89% being singletons. The CDR3 totals 16 residues. The source material was peripheral blood. The origin of this receptor is a man in his 70s with active or convalescent COVID-19. The rearrangement joins TRBV21-1 to TRBJ2-7; TRBD1 is the table's D call and was not checked against the DNA. TRBV21-1 is a listed pseudogene. CDR3 DNA: TGTGCCAGCGGCCCCCCAAACAGGCTTAGGGCCTACGAGCAGTACTTC. This encodes CASGPPNRLRAYEQYF.